These 19 T cell receptor beta chains were all obtained from the same sample, sequenced in a study of healthy donors' naive CD4 and CD8 T cells. Starting from around 470 ng of total RNA, TCR libraries were made with linear amplification. TCRdb used MiXCR to reprocess the reads, holding one entry per CDR3 protein. The table lists around 180,000 distinct CDR3 sequences, around three quarters of them singletons. Input material: naive CD4+ and CD8+ T cells sorted from blood, pooled from several donors. The receptors shown here come from a pool of human donors in good health; the sample pools cells from several healthy donors.

The rearrangement links TRBV2 to TRBJ1-2; 7 bases are shared with TRBD1. V shed 4 bases, J shed 5 bases, and the junction held 4 bases outside the gene matches. The CDR3 extends over 13 amino acids. Germline V lookup: CDR1 SNHLY, CDR2 FYNNEI. CDR3 sequence (DNA): TGTGCCAGCAGTGCCGACAGGGCGTATGGCTACACCTTC. Encoded protein: CASSADRAYGYTF.

CDR3 DNA sequence: TGTGCCAGCGAAAGAGGTTTAGAGCAGTACTTC. Translating gives CASERGLEQYF. V is TRBV27 and J is TRBJ2-7, with unresolved D. V lost 8 bases to trimming and J lost 7 bases, with 12 bases between them. The CDR3 totals 11 residues. Germline assignment: CDR1 MNHEY and CDR2 SMNVEV (reference sequence).

This clonotype was picked up one time. The rearrangement links TRBV15 to TRBJ2-1; D possibly corresponds to TRBD2 (7 bases). V gave up 2 bases and J gave up 4 bases, with 21 bases separating them. Germline-derived CDR1 and CDR2 are LNHNV and YYDKDF (reference sequence). The CDR3 is 18 residues long. CDR3 nucleotide sequence: TGTGCCACCAGCAGATCCTCGGGGGCGGGAGTCGGGTACAATGAGCAGTTCTTC. Its protein is CATSRSSGAGVGYNEQFF.

For this clonotype: A read error may produce the germline difference seen at one junction end. This chain's CDR3 is CSVLPGHDF. The CDR3 DNA sequence: TGCAGCGTCCTGCCGGGACACGACTTC. The V and J genes are TRBV29-1 and TRBJ2-7; possibly TRBD1 for D (6 bases). The germline CDR1 and CDR2 sequences are SQVTM and ANQGSEA. The CDR3 length is 9 residues.

The chain recombines TRBV20-1 with TRBJ1-2, with D unclear. This CDR3 is built from 16 residues. Germline V gene sequence: CDR1 DFQATT, CDR2 SNEGSKA (reference sequence). The V end lost 0 bases, the J end lost 2 bases, and 16 bases lay between the germline ends. The CDR3 coding sequence is TGCAGTGCTAGAGATCCCGGGAGGCCCCTAAACTATGGCTACACCTTC. This codes for CSARDPGRPLNYGYTF.

J is TRBJ2-3 and V is TRBV20-1; D remains unclear. Deletions cut 3 bases from V and 0 bases from J, with 7 bases between. The CDR3 length is 13 residues. Germline V lookup: CDR1 DFQATT, CDR2 SNEGSKA (reference sequence). CDR3 protein: CSARETSTDTQYF. CDR3 in DNA: TGCAGTGCTAGGGAAACTAGCACAGATACGCAGTATTTT.

The chain joins TRBV30 to TRBJ2-7; D is undetermined. From germline, CDR1 is GTSNPN and CDR2 SVGIG (reference sequence). V was shortened by 1 base and J by 0 bases, with 7 bases between the two germline ends. The CDR3 is made up of 13 amino acids. CDR3 region: CAWSEVVSYEQYF. The CDR3, as DNA: TGTGCCTGGAGTGAGGTTGTCTCCTACGAGCAGTACTTC.

The chain joins TRBV19 to TRBJ2-1, with D possibly TRBD2 on 5 matching bases. V was trimmed by 7 bases and J by 0 bases, leaving 7 bases between them. Germline loops: CDR1 LNHDA, CDR2 SQIVND (reference sequence). This CDR3 has 13 amino acids. The CDR3 bases are TGTGCCAGTAAAGGGAGCTCCTACAATGAGCAGTTCTTC. Its protein is CASKGSSYNEQFF.

This chain uses TRBV29-1 with TRBJ1-5; D call uncertain. Between the trimmed V and J ends, which lost 5 bases and 5 bases, there was a span of 10 bases. The CDR3 has 12 amino acids. Germline CDR1 and CDR2: SQVTM and ANQGSEA. CDR3 protein: CSVRDGDQPQHF. The CDR3 region has the DNA TGCAGCGTTAGGGATGGCGATCAGCCCCAGCATTTT.

This chain joins TRBV18 and TRBJ1-1; D is undetermined. Germline loops: CDR1 KGHSH, CDR2 LQKENI. Trimming took 2 bases from V and 6 from J, leaving 10 bases between them. The CDR3 consists of 13 residues. CDR3 region: CASSPSYRPEAFF. The CDR3 DNA is TGTGCCAGCTCACCATCGTACCGGCCTGAAGCTTTCTTT. Full variable domain (missing parts from reference TRBV18 and TRBJ1-1): NAGVMQNPRHLVRRRGQEARLRCSPMKGHSHVYWYRQLPEEGLKFMVYLQKENIIDESGMPKERFSAEFPKEGPSILRIQQVVRGDSAAYFCASSPSYRPEAFFGQGTRLTVV.

The CDR3 spells CASSWDSYYGYTF. DNA for the CDR3: TGCGCCAGCAGCTGGGACAGCTACTATGGCTACACCTTC. The V and J genes are TRBV5-1 and TRBJ1-2; 7 positions agree with TRBD1. V gave up 3 bases and J gave up 3 bases; unmatched junction bases: 2. Germline CDR1 SGHRS, CDR2 YFSETQ. This CDR3 has 13 amino acids.

The chain carries TRBV27 and TRBJ2-1; 9 nucleotides align to TRBD2. This CDR3 spans 15 amino acids. V dropped 1 base and J dropped 7; count of bases not matched to a gene: 5. Germline V gene data show CDR1 as MNHEY and CDR2 as SMNVEV (reference sequence). CDR3: CASSLLAGVGNEQFF. The CDR3 nucleotides are TGTGCCAGCAGTTTATTAGCGGGAGTAGGGAATGAGCAGTTCTTC.

This clonotype was recorded only once. V is TRBV6-2 or TRBV6-3 and J is TRBJ1-3; unclear D gene. Trimming stripped 1 base from V and 2 bases from J, with 9 bases between. CDR3 length: 15 residues. Germline values: CDR1 MNHEY, CDR2 SVGEGT. CDR3 nucleotides: TGTGCCAGCAGTTACTTCGATAGAGCTGGAAACACCATATATTTT. Translated, it gives CASSYFDRAGNTIYF.

This clonotype appeared a few times. V gene TRBV19 combines with J gene TRBJ2-7; TRBD2 is a possible D gene (6 bases). Germline V gene lookup returns CDR1 LNHDA and CDR2 SQIVND (reference sequence). Trimming pared 8 bases from V and 1 base from J, leaving 12 bases between. This CDR3 region has 13 residues. CDR3 residues: CASHRAGSYEQYF. The CDR3 DNA reads TGTGCCAGTCATCGAGCGGGTTCCTACGAGCAGTACTTC.

This clonotype appeared a single time. The chain has TRBV19 and TRBJ2-7, with D uncertain. From germline, CDR1 is LNHDA and CDR2 SQIVND (reference sequence). The CDR3 runs to 13 residues. The V end lost 6 bases, the J end lost 1 base, and 10 bases lay between the germline ends. The CDR3 DNA is TGTGCCAGTAGCCCGTTCGCATCCTACGAGCAGTACTTC. Translated, it gives CASSPFASYEQYF. The full variable domain, its missing parts supplied by reference TRBV19 and TRBJ2-7, is DGGITQSPKYLFRKEGQNVTLSCEQNLNHDAMYWYRQDPGQGLRLIYYSQIVNDFQKGDIAEGYSVSREKKESFPLTVTSAQKNPTAFYLCASSPFASYEQYFGPGTRLTVT.

The chain employs TRBV6-5 and TRBJ2-1, with 10 bases identical to TRBD1. The ends lost 3 bases at V and 0 bases at J; junction bases unmatched: 8. CDR3 length: 18 residues. Looked up from germline, CDR1 is MNHEY and CDR2 is SVGAGI. The CDR3 sequence is CASSYEDWTGGSYNEQFF. DNA of the CDR3: TGTGCCAGCAGTTATGAGGACTGGACAGGGGGCTCCTACAATGAGCAGTTCTTC.

This chain links TRBV4-3 with TRBJ2-7; D is ambiguous. With 1 base removed from V and 2 bases from J, the gap between germline ends came to 12 bases. Germline V lookup: CDR1 LGHNA, CDR2 YSLEER. The CDR3 totals 15 residues. DNA of the CDR3: TGCGCCAGCAGCCAAGGAAGGAGTGGAACCTACGAGCAGTACTTC. The encoded protein is CASSQGRSGTYEQYF.

The rearrangement links TRBV6-5 to TRBJ2-1; D gene unclear. Germline values: CDR1 MNHEY, CDR2 SVGAGI. The CDR3 spans 11 residues. Trimming left V 7 bases short and J 15 bases short, with 16 bases between. The CDR3 loop is CASTTYGPLFF. CDR3 DNA sequence: TGTGCCAGCACTACGTACGGGCCCTTGTTCTTC.

The chain is built from TRBV29-1 and TRBJ2-3; 7 bases fit TRBD1. J was trimmed by 2 bases and V by 7 bases; bases with no gene match: 6. The CDR3 is 13 residues long. Germline V lookup: CDR1 SQVTM, CDR2 ANQGSEA. CDR3 sequence reads: CSAPDRNTDTQYF. The CDR3 DNA is TGCAGCGCCCCGGACAGGAACACAGATACGCAGTATTTT.